This section outlines one T cell receptor (beta chain) sequence together with its context. Antigen unknown. Next came a second PCR, run for about 7 to 11 cycles, which used a sample-barcoded 5' primer along with a J-beta primer mix. TCRdb analysed the 5' RACE reads with MiXCR anew, one entry per CDR3 protein. The table lists fewer than 2,000,000 distinct CDR3 sequences, roughly 30% of them singletons, with roughly 12% in the top ten. These data belong to a study of blood T cells in healthy people across ages. Points from the study as a whole: A strong correlation was seen between TCR beta diversity and naive T cell percentage.

Drawn from each donor were approximately 10 milliliters of peripheral blood. The CDR3 loop spans 17 amino acids. The chain is built from TRBV21-1 and TRBJ2-1; TRBD1, the D gene given by the table, was not confirmed from the DNA. TRBV21-1 is marked as a pseudogene. The sample taken for sequencing was blood. The TCR comes from a woman in her 30s in good health. The CDR3 nucleotides read TGTTCCAGCAGCATAAGCCGGGACCGGCGTCCCTACAATGAGCAGTTCTTC. Translation gives CSSSISRDRRPYNEQFF.